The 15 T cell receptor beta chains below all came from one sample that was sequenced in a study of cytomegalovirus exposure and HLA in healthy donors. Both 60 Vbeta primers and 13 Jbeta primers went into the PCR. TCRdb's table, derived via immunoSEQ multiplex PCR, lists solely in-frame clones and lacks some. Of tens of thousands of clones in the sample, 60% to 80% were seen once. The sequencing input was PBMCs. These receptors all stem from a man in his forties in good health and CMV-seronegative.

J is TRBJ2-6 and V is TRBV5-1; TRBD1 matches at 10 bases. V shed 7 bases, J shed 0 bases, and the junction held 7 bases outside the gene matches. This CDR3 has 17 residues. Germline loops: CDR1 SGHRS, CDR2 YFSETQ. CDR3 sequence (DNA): TGCGCCAGCGACCCCGGGACAGGGGCCTCTGGGGCCAACGTCCTGACTTTC. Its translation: CASDPGTGASGANVLTF.

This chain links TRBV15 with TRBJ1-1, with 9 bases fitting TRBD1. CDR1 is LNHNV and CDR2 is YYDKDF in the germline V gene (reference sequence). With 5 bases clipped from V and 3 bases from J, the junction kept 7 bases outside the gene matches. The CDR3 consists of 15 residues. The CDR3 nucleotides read TGTGCCACCAGCGAAAGGGACAGGGACTACACTGAAGCTTTCTTT. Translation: CATSERDRDYTEAFF. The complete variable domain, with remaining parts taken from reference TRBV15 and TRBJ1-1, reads DAMVIQNPRYQVTQFGKPVTLSCSQTLNHNVMYWYQQKSSQAPKLLFHYYDKDFNNEADTPDNFQSRRPNTSFCFLDIRSPGLGDTAMYLCATSERDRDYTEAFFGQGTRLTVV.

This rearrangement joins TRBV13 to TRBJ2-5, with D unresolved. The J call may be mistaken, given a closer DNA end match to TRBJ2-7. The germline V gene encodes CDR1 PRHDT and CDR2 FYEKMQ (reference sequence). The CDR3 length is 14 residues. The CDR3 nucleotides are TGTGCCAGCAGCTTAGGCCGGCAGGCCTACGAGCAGTACTTC. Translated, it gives CASSLGRQAYEQYF.

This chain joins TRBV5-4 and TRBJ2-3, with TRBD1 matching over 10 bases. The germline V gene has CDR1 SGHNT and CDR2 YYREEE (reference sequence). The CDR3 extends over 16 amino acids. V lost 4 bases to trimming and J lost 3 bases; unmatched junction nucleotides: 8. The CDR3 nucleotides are TGTGCCAGCAGCCCTACCTCGGGACAGGGGACAGATACGCAGTATTTT. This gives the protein CASSPTSGQGTDTQYF.

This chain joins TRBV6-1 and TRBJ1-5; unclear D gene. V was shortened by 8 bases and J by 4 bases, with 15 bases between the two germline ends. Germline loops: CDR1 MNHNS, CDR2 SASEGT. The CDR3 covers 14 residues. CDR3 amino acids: CASRGSTRNQPQHF. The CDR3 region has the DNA TGTGCCAGCCGTGGTTCGACACGGAATCAGCCCCAGCATTTT.

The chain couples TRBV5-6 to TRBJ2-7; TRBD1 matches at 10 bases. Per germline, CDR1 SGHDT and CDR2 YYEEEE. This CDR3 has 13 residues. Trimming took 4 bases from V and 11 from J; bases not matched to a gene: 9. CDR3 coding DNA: TGTGCCAGCAGCCGGGACAGGGGAGGTCTCGAGTACTTC. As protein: CASSRDRGGLEYF.

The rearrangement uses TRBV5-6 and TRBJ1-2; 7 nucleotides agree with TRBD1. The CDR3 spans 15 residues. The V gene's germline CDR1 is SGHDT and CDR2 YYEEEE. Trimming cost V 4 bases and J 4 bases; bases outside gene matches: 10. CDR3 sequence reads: CASSPRQGPSYGYTF. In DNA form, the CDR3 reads TGTGCCAGCAGCCCCCGACAGGGTCCCAGCTATGGCTACACCTTC. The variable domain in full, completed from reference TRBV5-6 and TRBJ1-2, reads DAGVTQSPTHLIKTRGQQVTLRCSPKSGHDTVSWYQQALGQGPQFIFQYYEEEERQRGNFPDRFSGHQFPNYSSELNVNALLLGDSALYLCASSPRQGPSYGYTFGSGTRLTVV.

The CDR3 nucleotides are TGCGCCAGCAGCTTGGAGCGTCAGTATGGCTACACCTTC. This encodes CASSLERQYGYTF. V and J are TRBV5-1 and TRBJ1-2; D not certain. Germline assignment: CDR1 SGHRS and CDR2 YFSETQ. The CDR3 spans 13 residues. The V gene lost 0 bases and the J gene lost 5 bases, with 8 bases spanning the gap. The whole variable domain, remainder taken from reference TRBV5-1 and TRBJ1-2, is KAGVTQTPRYLIKTRGQQVTLSCSPISGHRSVSWYQQTPGQGLQFLFEYFSETQRNKGNFPGRFSGRQFSNSRSEMNVSTLELGDSALYLCASSLERQYGYTFGSGTRLTVV.

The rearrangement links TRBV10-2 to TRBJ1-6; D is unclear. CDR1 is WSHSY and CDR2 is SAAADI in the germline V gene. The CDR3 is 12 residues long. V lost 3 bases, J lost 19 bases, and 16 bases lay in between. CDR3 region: CASSDRGFTPHF. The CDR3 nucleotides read TGCGCCAGCAGTGATCGGGGTTTCACCCCACACTTT.

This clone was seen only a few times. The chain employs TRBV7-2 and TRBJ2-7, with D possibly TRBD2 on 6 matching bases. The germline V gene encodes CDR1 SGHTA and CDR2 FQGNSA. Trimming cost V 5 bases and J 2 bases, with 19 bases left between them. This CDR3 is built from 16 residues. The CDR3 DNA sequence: TGTGCCAGCAGCCCTAGCGTGACCGAAACCGCCTACGAGCAGTACTTC. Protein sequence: CASSPSVTETAYEQYF.

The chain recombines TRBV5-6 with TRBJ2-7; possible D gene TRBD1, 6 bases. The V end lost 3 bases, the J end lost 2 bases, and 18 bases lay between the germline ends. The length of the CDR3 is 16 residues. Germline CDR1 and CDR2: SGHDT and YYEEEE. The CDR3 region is CASSWGDRLSTYEQYF. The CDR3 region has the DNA TGTGCCAGCAGCTGGGGAGACAGGTTGTCTACCTACGAGCAGTACTTC.

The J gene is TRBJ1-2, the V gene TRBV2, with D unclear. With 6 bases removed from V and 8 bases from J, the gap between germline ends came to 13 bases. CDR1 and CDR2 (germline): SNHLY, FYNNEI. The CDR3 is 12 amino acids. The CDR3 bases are TGTGCCAGCAGACCCGACTCGGTGGGCTACACCTTC. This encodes CASRPDSVGYTF.

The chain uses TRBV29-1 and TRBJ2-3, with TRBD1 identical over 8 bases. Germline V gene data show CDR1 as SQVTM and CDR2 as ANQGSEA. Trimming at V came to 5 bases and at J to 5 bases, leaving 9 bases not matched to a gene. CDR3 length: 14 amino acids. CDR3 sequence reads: CSVSDRGLGDTQYF. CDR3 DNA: TGCAGCGTTAGTGACAGGGGTTTGGGAGATACGCAGTATTTT.

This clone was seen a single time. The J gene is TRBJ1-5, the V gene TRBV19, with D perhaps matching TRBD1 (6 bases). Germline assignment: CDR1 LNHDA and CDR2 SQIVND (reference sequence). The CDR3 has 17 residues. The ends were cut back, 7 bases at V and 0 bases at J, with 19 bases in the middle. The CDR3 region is CASKIAGAGNSNQPQHF. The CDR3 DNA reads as TGTGCCAGTAAAATTGCAGGGGCAGGGAATAGCAATCAGCCCCAGCATTTT. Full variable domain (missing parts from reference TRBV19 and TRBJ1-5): DGGITQSPKYLFRKEGQNVTLSCEQNLNHDAMYWYRQDPGQGLRLIYYSQIVNDFQKGDIAEGYSVSREKKESFPLTVTSAQKNPTAFYLCASKIAGAGNSNQPQHFGDGTRLSIL.

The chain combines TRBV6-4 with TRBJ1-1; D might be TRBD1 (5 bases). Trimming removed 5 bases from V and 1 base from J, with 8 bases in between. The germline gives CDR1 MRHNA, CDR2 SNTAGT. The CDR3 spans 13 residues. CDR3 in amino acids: CASSSDRNTEAFF. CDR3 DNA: TGTGCCAGCAGTTCAGACAGGAACACTGAAGCTTTCTTT.